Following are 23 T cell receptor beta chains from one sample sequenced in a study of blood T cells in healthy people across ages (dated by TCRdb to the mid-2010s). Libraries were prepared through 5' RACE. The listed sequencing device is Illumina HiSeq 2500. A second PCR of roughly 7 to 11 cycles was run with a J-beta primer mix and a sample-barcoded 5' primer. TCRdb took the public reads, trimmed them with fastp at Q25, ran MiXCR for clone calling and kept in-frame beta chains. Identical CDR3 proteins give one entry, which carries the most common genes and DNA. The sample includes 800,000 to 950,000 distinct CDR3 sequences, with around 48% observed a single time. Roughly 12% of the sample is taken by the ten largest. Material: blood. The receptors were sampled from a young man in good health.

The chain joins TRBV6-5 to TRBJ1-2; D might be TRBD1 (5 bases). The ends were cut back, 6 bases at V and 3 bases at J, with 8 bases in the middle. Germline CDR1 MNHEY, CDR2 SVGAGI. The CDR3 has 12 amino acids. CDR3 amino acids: CASRPGHYGYTF. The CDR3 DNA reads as TGTGCCAGCAGACCGGGACACTATGGCTACACCTTC.

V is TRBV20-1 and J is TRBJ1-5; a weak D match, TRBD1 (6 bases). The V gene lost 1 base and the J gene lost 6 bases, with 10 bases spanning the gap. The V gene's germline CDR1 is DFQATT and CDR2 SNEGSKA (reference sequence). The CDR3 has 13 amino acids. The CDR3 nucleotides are TGCAGTGCTAGAGTGGCAGGGGTTCAGCCCCAGCATTTT. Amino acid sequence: CSARVAGVQPQHF.

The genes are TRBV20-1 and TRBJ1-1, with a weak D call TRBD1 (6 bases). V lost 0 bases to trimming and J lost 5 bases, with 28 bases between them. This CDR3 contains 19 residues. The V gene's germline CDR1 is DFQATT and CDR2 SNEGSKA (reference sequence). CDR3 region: CSARDRSNGGLAARTEAFF. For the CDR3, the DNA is TGCAGTGCTAGAGATCGATCAAACGGGGGCCTCGCCGCGAGGACTGAAGCTTTCTTT.

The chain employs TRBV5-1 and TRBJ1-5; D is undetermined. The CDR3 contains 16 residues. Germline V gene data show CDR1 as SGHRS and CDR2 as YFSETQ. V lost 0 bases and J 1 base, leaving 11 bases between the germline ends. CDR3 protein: CASSLGDGGSNQPQHF. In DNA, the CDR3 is TGCGCCAGCAGCTTGGGAGACGGAGGGAGCAATCAGCCCCAGCATTTT.

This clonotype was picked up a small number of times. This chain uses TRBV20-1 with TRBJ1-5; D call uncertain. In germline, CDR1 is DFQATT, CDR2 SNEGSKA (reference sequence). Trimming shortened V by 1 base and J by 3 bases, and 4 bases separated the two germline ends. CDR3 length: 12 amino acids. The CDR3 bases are TGCAGTGCTAGAGTTCCCAATCAGCCCCAGCATTTT. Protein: CSARVPNQPQHF.

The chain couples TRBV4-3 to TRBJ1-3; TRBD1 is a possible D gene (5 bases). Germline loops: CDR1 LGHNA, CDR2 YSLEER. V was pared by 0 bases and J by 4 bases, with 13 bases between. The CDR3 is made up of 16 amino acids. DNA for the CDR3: TGCGCCAGCAGCCAAGAGGGCGAGGGGTCCGGAAACACCATATATTTT. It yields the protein CASSQEGEGSGNTIYF.

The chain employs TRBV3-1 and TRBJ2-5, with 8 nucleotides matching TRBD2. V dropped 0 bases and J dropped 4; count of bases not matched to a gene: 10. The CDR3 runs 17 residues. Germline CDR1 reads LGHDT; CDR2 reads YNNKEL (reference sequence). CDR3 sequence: CASSQDGVAGPRETQYF. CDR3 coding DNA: TGTGCCAGCAGCCAAGATGGGGTAGCGGGGCCGAGAGAGACCCAGTACTTC.

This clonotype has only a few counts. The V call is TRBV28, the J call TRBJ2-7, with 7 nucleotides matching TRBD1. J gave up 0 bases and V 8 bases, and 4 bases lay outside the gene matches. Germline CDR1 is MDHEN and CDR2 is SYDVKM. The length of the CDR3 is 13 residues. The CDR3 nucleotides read TGTGCCAGCCTGGGGGACAGCTCCTACGAGCAGTACTTC. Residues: CASLGDSSYEQYF. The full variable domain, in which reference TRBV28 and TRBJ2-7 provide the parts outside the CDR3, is DVKVTQSSRYLVKRTGEKVFLECVQDMDHENMFWYRQDPGLGLRLIYFSYDVKMKEKGDIPEGYSVSREKKERFSLILESASTNQTSMYLCASLGDSSYEQYFGPGTRLTVT.

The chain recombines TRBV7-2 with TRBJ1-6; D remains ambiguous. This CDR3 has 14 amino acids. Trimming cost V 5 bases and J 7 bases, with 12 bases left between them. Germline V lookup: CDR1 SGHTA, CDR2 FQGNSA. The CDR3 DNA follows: TGTGCCAGCAGCACTCAGATACTAAATTCACCCCTCCACTTT. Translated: CASSTQILNSPLHF.

Here the CDR3 DNA reads TGTGCCACCAGCAGAGTTGGACAGCGTTACGAGCAGTACTTC. Its translation is CATSRVGQRYEQYF. The V and J genes are TRBV15 and TRBJ2-7, with D maybe TRBD1 (6 bases). The germline CDR1 and CDR2 sequences are LNHNV and YYDKDF (reference sequence). The CDR3 has 14 residues. V was pared by 1 base and J by 4 bases, with 11 bases between.

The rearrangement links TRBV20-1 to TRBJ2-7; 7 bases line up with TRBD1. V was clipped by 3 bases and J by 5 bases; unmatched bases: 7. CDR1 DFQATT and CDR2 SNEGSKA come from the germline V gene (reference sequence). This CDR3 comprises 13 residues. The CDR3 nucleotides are TGCAGTGCTAGGGAGACAGGGCCCCACGAGCAGTACTTC. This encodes CSARETGPHEQYF.

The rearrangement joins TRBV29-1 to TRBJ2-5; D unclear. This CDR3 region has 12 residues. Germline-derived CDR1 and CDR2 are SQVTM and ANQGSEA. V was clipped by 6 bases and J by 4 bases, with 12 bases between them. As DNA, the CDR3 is TGCAGCGTGGGTCCCATGGGAGAGACCCAGTACTTC. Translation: CSVGPMGETQYF.

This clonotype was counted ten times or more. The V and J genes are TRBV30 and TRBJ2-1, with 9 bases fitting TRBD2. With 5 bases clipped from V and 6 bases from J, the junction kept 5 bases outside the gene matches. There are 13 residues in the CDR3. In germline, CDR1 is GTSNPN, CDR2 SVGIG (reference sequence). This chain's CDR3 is CAWDSGRGNEQFF. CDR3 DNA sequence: TGTGCCTGGGATAGCGGGAGAGGCAATGAGCAGTTCTTC. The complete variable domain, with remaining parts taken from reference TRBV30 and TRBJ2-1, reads SQTIHQWPATLVQPVGSPLSLECTVEGTSNPNLYWYRQAAGRGLQLLFYSVGIGQISSEVPQNLSASRPQDRQFILSSKKLLLSDSGFYLCAWDSGRGNEQFFGPGTRLTVL.

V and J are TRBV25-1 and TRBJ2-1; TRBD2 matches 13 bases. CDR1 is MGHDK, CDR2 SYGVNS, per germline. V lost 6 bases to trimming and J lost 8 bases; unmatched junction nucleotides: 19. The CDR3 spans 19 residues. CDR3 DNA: TGTGCCAGCAGGCCTACCACTAGCGGGAGGGCGAAGGGTGGCGATGAGCAGTTCTTC. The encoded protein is CASRPTTSGRAKGGDEQFF.

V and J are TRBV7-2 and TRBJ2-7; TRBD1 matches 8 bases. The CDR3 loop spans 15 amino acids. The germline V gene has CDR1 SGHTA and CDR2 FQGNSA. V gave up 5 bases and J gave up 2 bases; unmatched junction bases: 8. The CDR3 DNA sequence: TGTGCCAGCAGCCGTAAGACAGGGGACCCCTACGAGCAGTACTTC. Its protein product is CASSRKTGDPYEQYF. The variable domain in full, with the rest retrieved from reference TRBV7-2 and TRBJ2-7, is GAGVSQSPSNKVTEKGKDVELRCDPISGHTALYWYRQSLGQGLEFLIYFQGNSAPDKSGLPSDRFSAERTGGSVSTLTIQRTQQEDSAVYLCASSRKTGDPYEQYFGPGTRLTVT.

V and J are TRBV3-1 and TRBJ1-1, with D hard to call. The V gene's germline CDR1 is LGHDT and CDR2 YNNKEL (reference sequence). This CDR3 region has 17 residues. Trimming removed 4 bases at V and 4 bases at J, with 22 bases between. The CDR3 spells CASSPPAVGSMSTEAFF. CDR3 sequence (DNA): TGTGCCAGCAGCCCTCCGGCTGTGGGCAGCATGAGCACTGAAGCTTTCTTT.

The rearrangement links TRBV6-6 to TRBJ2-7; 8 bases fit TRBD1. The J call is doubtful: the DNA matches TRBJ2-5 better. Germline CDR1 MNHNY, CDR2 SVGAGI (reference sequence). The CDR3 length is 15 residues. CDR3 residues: CASSLGTGGEETQYF. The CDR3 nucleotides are TGTGCCAGCAGCCTCGGGACAGGTGGAGAAGAGACCCAGTACTTC.

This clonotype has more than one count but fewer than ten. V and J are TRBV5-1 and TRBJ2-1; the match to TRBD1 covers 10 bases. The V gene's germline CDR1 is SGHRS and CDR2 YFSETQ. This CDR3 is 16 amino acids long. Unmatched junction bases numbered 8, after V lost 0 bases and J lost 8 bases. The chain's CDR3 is CASSLGLGQGIDEQFF. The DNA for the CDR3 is TGCGCCAGCAGCTTGGGTTTGGGACAGGGGATCGATGAGCAGTTCTTC.

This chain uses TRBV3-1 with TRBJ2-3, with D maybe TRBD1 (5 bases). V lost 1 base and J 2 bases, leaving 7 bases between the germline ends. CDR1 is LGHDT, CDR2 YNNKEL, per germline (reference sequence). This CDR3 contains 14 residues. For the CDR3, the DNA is TGTGCCAGCAGCCAAGGGACACCCACAGATACGCAGTATTTT. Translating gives CASSQGTPTDTQYF.

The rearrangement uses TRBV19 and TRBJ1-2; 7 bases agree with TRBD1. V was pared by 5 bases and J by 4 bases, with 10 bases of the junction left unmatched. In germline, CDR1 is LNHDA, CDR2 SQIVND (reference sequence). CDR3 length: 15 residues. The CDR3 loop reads CASSEPGTAFYGYTF. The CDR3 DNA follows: TGTGCCAGTAGTGAGCCCGGGACAGCTTTCTATGGCTACACCTTC. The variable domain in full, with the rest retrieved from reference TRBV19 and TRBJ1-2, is DGGITQSPKYLFRKEGQNVTLSCEQNLNHDAMYWYRQDPGQGLRLIYYSQIVNDFQKGDIAEGYSVSREKKESFPLTVTSAQKNPTAFYLCASSEPGTAFYGYTFGSGTRLTVV.

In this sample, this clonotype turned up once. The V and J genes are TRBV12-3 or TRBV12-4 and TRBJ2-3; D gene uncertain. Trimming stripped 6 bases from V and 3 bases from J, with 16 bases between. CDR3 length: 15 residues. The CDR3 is CASSTDTIGTDTQYF. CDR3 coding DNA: TGTGCCAGCAGCACCGACACAATTGGGACAGATACGCAGTATTTT.

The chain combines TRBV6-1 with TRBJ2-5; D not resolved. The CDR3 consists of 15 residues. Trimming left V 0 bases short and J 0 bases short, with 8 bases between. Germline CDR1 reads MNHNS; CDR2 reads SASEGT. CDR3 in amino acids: CASSEAQADQETQYF. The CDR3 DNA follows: TGTGCCAGCAGTGAAGCGCAGGCAGACCAAGAGACCCAGTACTTC.

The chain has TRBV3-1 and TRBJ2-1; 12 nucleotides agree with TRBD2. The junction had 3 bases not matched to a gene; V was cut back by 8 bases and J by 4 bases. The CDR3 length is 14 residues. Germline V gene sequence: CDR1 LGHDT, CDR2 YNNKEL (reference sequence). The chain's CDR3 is CASGTSGGYNEQFF. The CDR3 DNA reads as TGTGCCAGCGGAACTAGCGGGGGGTACAATGAGCAGTTCTTC.